The 27 T cell receptor beta chains below come from one sample, sequenced in a study of OX40 agonist ivuxolimab in advanced cancers. Repertoires were generated with immunoSEQ multiplex PCR, while TCRdb's copy carries only in-frame clones and drops some. In the table there are roughly 48,000 clones, more than 75% of which are singletons. The sequencing used CD4+ or CD8+ T cells sorted from blood, collected in a trial of the OX40 agonist ivuxolimab. These receptors were taken from an adult with an advanced solid tumor such as melanoma, head and neck, liver or kidney cancer.

This clone showed up just once. The chain is built from TRBV6-1 and TRBJ2-2, with TRBD2 matching over 12 bases. The CDR3 extends over 17 amino acids. Germline-derived CDR1 and CDR2 are MNHNS and SASEGT. The J segment lost 0 bases and the V segment lost 4 bases, leaving 3 bases of the junction unmatched. CDR3 DNA sequence: TGTGCCAGCAGTGGGGGGACTAGCGGGTCGAACACCGGGGAGCTGTTTTTT. It codes for CASSGGTSGSNTGELFF.

This chain links TRBV19 with TRBJ1-1; the D is unclear. Per germline, CDR1 LNHDA and CDR2 SQIVND (reference sequence). Deletions cut 6 bases from V and 1 base from J, with 15 bases between. The CDR3 length is 15 residues. In nucleotides, the CDR3 is TGTGCCAGTAGACGCTGGGCAGGAGAGAACACTGAAGCTTTCTTT. Translating gives CASRRWAGENTEAFF.

The chain couples TRBV5-1 to TRBJ2-1; D may be TRBD2 (6 bases). Trimming shortened V by 0 bases and J by 11 bases, and 18 bases separated the two germline ends. The CDR3 is made up of 15 amino acids. CDR1 is SGHRS, CDR2 YFSETQ, per germline. The CDR3 nucleotides are TGCGCCAGCAGCTTGGGATCGGGACTGGAGACCAAGCAGTTCTTC. Residues: CASSLGSGLETKQFF.

V is TRBV28 and J is TRBJ1-2, with D perhaps matching TRBD1 (6 bases). Germline CDR1 MDHEN, CDR2 SYDVKM. This CDR3 has 13 residues. The V and J ends lost 1 base and 14 bases respectively, with 17 bases between them. For the CDR3, the DNA is TGTGCCAGCAGTTTATCCCAGACAGGTTGGGCTACCTTC. Amino acid sequence: CASSLSQTGWATF.

The chain couples TRBV19 to TRBJ2-2, with unresolved D. The CDR3 loop spans 14 amino acids. Deletions cut 5 bases from V and 0 bases from J, with 7 bases between. Germline V gives CDR1 LNHDA, CDR2 SQIVND (reference sequence). CDR3 sequence (DNA): TGTGCCAGTAGTGTCAGAACGAACACCGGGGAGCTGTTTTTT. Translating gives CASSVRTNTGELFF. Full variable domain (rest looked up from reference TRBV19 and TRBJ2-2): DGGITQSPKYLFRKEGQNVTLSCEQNLNHDAMYWYRQDPGQGLRLIYYSQIVNDFQKGDIAEGYSVSREKKESFPLTVTSAQKNPTAFYLCASSVRTNTGELFFGEGSRLTVL.

The chain joins TRBV4-1 to TRBJ2-2; 11 bases agree with TRBD1. V shed 2 bases, J shed 7 bases, and the junction held 12 bases outside the gene matches. The CDR3 contains 18 residues. The germline CDR1 and CDR2 sequences are MGHRA and YSYEKL. CDR3 sequence: CASSQPWRTGGRGGELFF. CDR3 sequence (DNA): TGCGCCAGCAGCCAACCTTGGAGGACAGGGGGCAGGGGCGGGGAGCTGTTTTTT.

The chain recombines TRBV5-5 with TRBJ2-7; TRBD1 agrees at 12 bases. The CDR3 is 14 amino acids. Germline V gene lookup returns CDR1 SGHKS and CDR2 YYEKEE (reference sequence). The trim removed 4 bases at V and 4 bases at J, leaving 3 bases unmatched. The DNA of the CDR3 is TGTGCCAGCAGCGCGGGACAGGGGGCTTACGAGCAGTACTTC. This gives the protein CASSAGQGAYEQYF.

The chain employs TRBV10-3 and TRBJ2-1, with 9 positions matching TRBD2. CDR3 size: 13 residues. Germline V gene data show CDR1 as ENHRY and CDR2 as SYGVKD. The V segment lost 10 bases and the J segment 7 bases; nucleotides outside the gene matches: 8. CDR3 region: CATHSGSGNEQFF. The CDR3 DNA reads TGTGCCACACATAGCGGGAGTGGGAATGAGCAGTTCTTC.

The table lists this clone with a few counts. This chain links TRBV5-4 with TRBJ2-7; 10 positions agree with TRBD1. The germline gives CDR1 SGHNT, CDR2 YYREEE (reference sequence). The CDR3 is 14 residues long. Trimming took 3 bases from V and 3 from J; bases not matched to a gene: 3. This CDR3 reads CASSSWDRGYEQYF. CDR3 DNA: TGTGCCAGCAGCTCGTGGGACAGGGGCTACGAGCAGTACTTC.

The J gene is TRBJ2-5, the V gene TRBV6-1; no definite D call. The CDR3 consists of 13 residues. Trimming removed 7 bases from V and 2 bases from J, with 11 bases in between. Germline CDR1 is MNHNS and CDR2 is SASEGT. CDR3 protein: CASIRGLQETQYF. DNA for the CDR3: TGTGCCAGCATTCGTGGGTTGCAAGAGACCCAGTACTTC.

The chain links TRBV10-3 to TRBJ2-5; no reliable D call. From germline, CDR1 is ENHRY and CDR2 SYGVKD. This CDR3 region has 14 residues. The ends were cut back, 8 bases at V and 2 bases at J, with 15 bases in the middle. DNA for the CDR3: TGTGCCATCCATCAACCTGGAGCACAAGAGACCCAGTACTTC. Its protein product is CAIHQPGAQETQYF.

The J gene is TRBJ2-7, the V gene TRBV4-1, with 10 bases identical to TRBD1. Germline lookup yields CDR1 MGHRA and CDR2 YSYEKL. V shed 1 base and J 3 bases; nucleotides not matched to a gene: 9. This CDR3 has 17 amino acids. CDR3 protein: CASSQGPGTGVDYEQYF. The CDR3 DNA is TGCGCCAGCAGCCAAGGACCCGGGACAGGGGTCGACTACGAGCAGTACTTC.

The chain is built from TRBV18 and TRBJ2-7; 7 bases are shared with TRBD2. The CDR3 length is 16 residues. J lost 0 bases, V lost 3 bases, and 8 bases had no gene match. Germline V lookup: CDR1 KGHSH, CDR2 LQKENI. CDR3 sequence: CASSPGLADISYEQYF. In DNA form, the CDR3 reads TGTGCCAGCTCACCGGGGCTAGCGGACATCTCCTACGAGCAGTACTTC.

This clone was seen a single time. This rearrangement joins TRBV29-1 to TRBJ2-5, with TRBD1 identical over 7 bases. There are 12 residues in the CDR3. Germline trimming cut 4 bases from V and 4 bases from J; bases unmatched to any gene: 3. From germline, CDR1 is SQVTM and CDR2 ANQGSEA. CDR3 in amino acids: CSVGQGGETQYF. In DNA, the CDR3 is TGCAGCGTTGGACAGGGCGGAGAGACCCAGTACTTC. Full variable domain (outside the CDR3, taken from reference TRBV29-1 and TRBJ2-5): SAVISQKPSRDICQRGTSLTIQCQVDSQVTMMFWYRQQPGQSLTLIATANQGSEATYESGFVIDKFPISRPNLTFSTLTVSNMSPEDSSIYLCSVGQGGETQYFGPGTRLLVL.

V is TRBV4-1 and J is TRBJ1-5, with D possibly matching TRBD1 (6 bases). The CDR3 totals 16 residues. V gave up 4 bases and J gave up 2 bases, with 15 bases separating them. Germline V CDR1 and CDR2: MGHRA, YSYEKL. CDR3 coding DNA: TGCGCCAGCAGCCCCGAGCGGGGGGGCGGCAATCAGCCCCAGCATTTT. Translating gives CASSPERGGGNQPQHF.

The rearrangement joins TRBV5-1 to TRBJ1-1; weak D call: TRBD1 (5 bases). Germline V CDR1 and CDR2: SGHRS, YFSETQ. The CDR3 extends over 14 amino acids. V lost 0 bases and J 4 bases, leaving 10 bases between the germline ends. The CDR3 protein is CASSLAGGTTEAFF. The CDR3 DNA sequence: TGCGCCAGCAGCTTGGCCGGGGGGACCACTGAAGCTTTCTTT.

The chain carries TRBV9 and TRBJ2-3; no clear D gene. Per the germline V gene, CDR1 is SGDLS and CDR2 is YYNGEE. This CDR3 spans 14 amino acids. With 0 bases removed from V and 0 bases from J, the gap between germline ends came to 5 bases. The CDR3 DNA is TGTGCCAGCAGCGTAGATGTGAGCACAGATACGCAGTATTTT. The encoded protein is CASSVDVSTDTQYF.

The V call is TRBV5-1, the J call TRBJ2-3; 10 bases agree with TRBD2. Germline loops: CDR1 SGHRS, CDR2 YFSETQ. The CDR3 runs 17 residues. The trim removed 0 bases at V and 0 bases at J, leaving 4 bases unmatched. CDR3: CASSLAAGGPSTDTQYF. For the CDR3, the DNA is TGCGCCAGCAGCTTGGCAGCGGGAGGGCCCAGCACAGATACGCAGTATTTT.

The count of this clone is one. J is TRBJ2-7 and V is TRBV5-6, with 8 positions matching TRBD1. CDR1 is SGHDT, CDR2 YYEEEE, per germline. With 2 bases clipped from V and 7 bases from J, the junction kept 5 bases outside the gene matches. This CDR3 is 13 amino acids long. The CDR3 protein is CASSLPDREEQYF. The DNA of the CDR3 is TGTGCCAGCAGCTTACCGGACAGGGAGGAGCAGTACTTC.

This clone was counted between two and nine times. The rearrangement links TRBV7-9 to TRBJ1-2; D gene ambiguous. Germline V gene sequence: CDR1 SEHNR, CDR2 FQNEAQ (reference sequence). Deletions cut 5 bases from V and 7 bases from J, with 17 bases between. CDR3 length: 14 residues. Written as DNA, the CDR3 is TGTGCCAGCAGCGACTCTGGGCGCGAACCTGGCTACACCTTC. Protein sequence: CASSDSGREPGYTF.

The V gene is TRBV10-3, the J gene TRBJ2-7; perhaps TRBD1 as D (5 bases). In germline, CDR1 is ENHRY, CDR2 SYGVKD. The CDR3 is made up of 12 amino acids. The ends were cut back, 6 bases at V and 3 bases at J, with 9 bases in the middle. In DNA, the CDR3 is TGTGCCATCAGAACCCAGGGCTACGAGCAGTACTTC. Translated: CAIRTQGYEQYF.

J is TRBJ2-3 and V is TRBV2, with 13 positions matching TRBD2. Germline assignment: CDR1 SNHLY and CDR2 FYNNEI. The V gene end was trimmed by 6 bases and the J gene end by 0 bases; junction bases not matched to a gene: 9. The CDR3 sequence is 18 residues long. The DNA for the CDR3 is TGTGCCAGCAGGGGGACTAGCGGGAACCGCCAGAGCACAGATACGCAGTATTTT. Protein: CASRGTSGNRQSTDTQYF.

The rearrangement uses TRBV6-5 and TRBJ2-2; D call uncertain. Germline V CDR1 and CDR2: MNHEY, SVGAGI. V was clipped by 6 bases and J by 6 bases, with 11 bases between them. The length of the CDR3 is 13 residues. CDR3 amino acids: CASSRGTPGELFF. In nucleotides, the CDR3 is TGTGCCAGCAGCCGTGGCACCCCCGGGGAGCTGTTTTTT.

The chain is built from TRBV7-6 and TRBJ1-5; D not certain. Germline V gene lookup returns CDR1 SGHVS and CDR2 FNYEAQ. This CDR3 has 15 amino acids. V dropped 7 bases and J dropped 5 bases, with 18 bases sitting between them. CDR3 region: CASTAVPGADQPQHF. The CDR3 DNA is TGTGCCAGCACCGCAGTACCGGGTGCTGATCAGCCCCAGCATTTT. Supplemented by reference TRBV7-6 and TRBJ1-5, the full variable domain reads GAGVSQSPRYKVTKRGQDVALRCDPISGHVSLYWYRQALGQGPEFLTYFNYEAQQDKSGLPNDRFSAERPEGSISTLTIQRTEQRDSAMYRCASTAVPGADQPQHFGDGTRLSIL.

V and J are TRBV5-1 and TRBJ2-2, with 8 bases aligning to TRBD2. Germline CDR1 SGHRS, CDR2 YFSETQ. This CDR3 region has 14 residues. V gave up 5 bases and J gave up 7 bases; unmatched junction bases: 7. The CDR3 reads CASRPAREGGELFF. The CDR3 DNA is TGCGCCAGCAGGCCTGCTCGGGAGGGCGGGGAGCTGTTTTTT.

This clone was picked up a small number of times. The chain joins TRBV7-3 to TRBJ2-1; a weak D match, TRBD2 (6 bases). Trimming removed 0 bases at V and 1 base at J, with 7 bases between. The CDR3 has 15 residues. CDR1 is SGHTA and CDR2 is FQGTGA in the germline V gene. CDR3 loop: CASSLTGSSYNEQFF. DNA of the CDR3: TGTGCCAGCAGCTTAACCGGGAGTTCCTACAATGAGCAGTTCTTC.

The CDR3 loop is CAAIWGGQLDGYTF. The CDR3 nucleotides read TGTGCCGCAATATGGGGGGGGCAATTGGATGGCTACACCTTC. The chain carries TRBV6-1 and TRBJ1-2; tentatively, D is TRBD1 (6 bases). Germline loops: CDR1 MNHNS, CDR2 SASEGT. Trimming left V 11 bases short and J 6 bases short, with 22 bases between. The CDR3 extends over 14 amino acids.